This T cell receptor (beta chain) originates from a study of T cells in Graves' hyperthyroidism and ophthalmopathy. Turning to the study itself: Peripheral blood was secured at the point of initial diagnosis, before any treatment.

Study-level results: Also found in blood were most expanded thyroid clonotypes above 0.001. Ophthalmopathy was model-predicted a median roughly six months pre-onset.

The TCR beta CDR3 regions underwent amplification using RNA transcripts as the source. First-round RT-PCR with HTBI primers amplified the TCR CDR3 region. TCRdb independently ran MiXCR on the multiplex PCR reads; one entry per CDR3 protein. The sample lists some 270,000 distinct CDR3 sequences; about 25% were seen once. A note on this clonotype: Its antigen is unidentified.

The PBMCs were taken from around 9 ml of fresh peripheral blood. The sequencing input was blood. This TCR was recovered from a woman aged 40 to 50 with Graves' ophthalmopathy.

CDR3 sequence (DNA): TGTGCCTGGAGAGATACAGGGCGCTCTGGGGCCAACGTCCTGACTTTC. Translated: CAWRDTGRSGANVLTF. The V call is TRBV30, the J call TRBJ2-6; D might be TRBD1 (6 bases). The length of the CDR3 is 16 residues. Trimming cost V 3 bases and J 0 bases, with 12 bases left between them. The V gene's germline CDR1 is GTSNPN and CDR2 SVGIG (reference sequence).